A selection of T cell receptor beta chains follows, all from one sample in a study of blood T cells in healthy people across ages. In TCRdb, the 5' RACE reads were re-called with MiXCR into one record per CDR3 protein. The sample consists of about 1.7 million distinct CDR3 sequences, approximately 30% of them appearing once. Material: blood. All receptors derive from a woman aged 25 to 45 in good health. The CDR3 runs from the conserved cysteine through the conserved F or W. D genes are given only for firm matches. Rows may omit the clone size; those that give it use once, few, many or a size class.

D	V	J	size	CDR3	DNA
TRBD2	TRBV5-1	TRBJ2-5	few	CASSSLTSGGLQETQYF	TGCGCCAGCAGCTCCCTGACTAGCGGGGGACTACAAGAGACCCAGTACTTC
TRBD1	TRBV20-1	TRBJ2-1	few	CSAQTPGQGVGRSYNEQFF	TGCAGTGCTCAAACTCCGGGACAGGGGGTTGGAAGGTCCTACAATGAGCAGTTCTTC
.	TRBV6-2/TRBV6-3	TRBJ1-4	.	CASRQIYEKLFF	TGTGCCAGCAGACAGATTTACGAAAAACTGTTTTTT
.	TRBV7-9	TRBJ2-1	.	CASRYPGLNNEQFF	TGTGCCAGCAGGTATCCGGGACTCAACAATGAGCAGTTCTTC
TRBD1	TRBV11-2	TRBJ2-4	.	CASSLEKTGGVNIQYF	TGTGCCAGCAGCTTAGAAAAGACAGGGGGGGTAAACATTCAGTACTTC
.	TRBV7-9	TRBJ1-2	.	CASSPSTTNNYGYTF	TGTGCCAGCAGCCCCTCAACTACAAATAACTATGGCTACACCTTC
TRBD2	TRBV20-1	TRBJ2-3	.	CSASAGGGTDTQYF	TGCAGTGCAAGCGCGGGGGGGGGCACAGATACGCAGTATTTT
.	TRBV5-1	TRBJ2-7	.	CASSHPQSYEQYF	TGCGCCAGCAGCCATCCACAGTCGTACGAGCAGTACTTC
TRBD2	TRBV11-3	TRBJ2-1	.	CASARGGEFGEQFF	TGTGCCAGCGCCCGCGGGGGGGAGTTTGGGGAGCAGTTCTTC
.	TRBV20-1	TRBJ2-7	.	CSASRPGDYEQYF	TGCAGTGCTAGTAGGCCAGGGGACTACGAGCAGTACTTC
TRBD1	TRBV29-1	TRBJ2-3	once	CSVEGQVLDTQYF	TGCAGCGTGGAGGGACAGGTCTTAGATACGCAGTATTTT
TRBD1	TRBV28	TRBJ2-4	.	CASRIPGTGDNIQYF	TGTGCCAGCAGAATCCCCGGGACAGGGGATAACATTCAGTACTTC